The clone carrying this T cell receptor beta chain came up a few times. The target antigen is unknown. These data belong to a study of siplizumab effects on memory and regulatory T cells. Turning to the study itself: Reactions of mixed lymphocytes were paired, with siplizumab at about 1 ug/mL or without drug. Study-wide points: There were only a minor fraction of alloreactive clones that mapped to unstimulated subsets.

Generated by immunoSEQ multiplex PCR, the TCRdb table keeps only in-frame clones and is missing some. The data hold roughly 5,300 clones, with about 50% observed a single time. The CDR3 consists of 15 residues. The germline V gene has CDR1 MNHEY and CDR2 SMNVEV (reference sequence). Germline trimming cut 3 bases from V and 10 bases from J; bases unmatched to any gene: 10. The mixed lymphocyte reaction cells were held in coculture (37°C) for 6 days. Violet Dye was applied to stimulator PBMCs and CFSE to responder PBMCs before a 1:1 mix. This clonotype originated in a human donor in good health; the cells came from an allogeneic mixed lymphocyte reaction. Some clones in this sample may be carry-over from other donors' samples. The sequenced sample consisted of CFSE-low (dividing) CD8+ T cells sorted from an allogeneic mixed lymphocyte reaction. The genes are TRBV27 and TRBJ2-1, with TRBD2 matching 9 bases. The CDR3 sequence is CASSLFGGREDEQFF. The DNA for the CDR3 is TGTGCCAGCAGTTTGTTTGGCGGGAGGGAGGACGAGCAGTTCTTC.